This is a list of T cell receptor beta chains from one sample in a study of STAT3 mutations in large granular lymphocyte leukemia. Using immunoSEQ multiplex PCR, the repertoire was profiled, and TCRdb retains in-frame clones only, with some absent. The profile shows 9,500 to 12,000 clones, 50% to 60% of them singletons. Sequencing used peripheral blood mononuclear cells. The receptor set was obtained from a boy aged 5-17 years with T-cell large granular lymphocyte leukemia. Some clones in this sample may be carry-over from other donors' samples. CDR3s include the opening cysteine and the closing phenylalanine or tryptophan. A D gene is named only where the DNA matches it firmly. Part of the rows lack a size; the others show once, few, many or a class for expanded clones.

j_call,clone_size,v_call,d_call,cdr3_aa,cdr3_nt
TRBJ2-3,.,TRBV7-3,.,CASSAPPLDTQYF,TGTGCCAGCAGCGCCCCCCCCCTAGATACGCAGTATTTT
TRBJ1-1,.,TRBV18,.,CASSPPMTVGNTEAFF,TGTGCCAGCTCACCACCTATGACTGTGGGGAACACTGAAGCTTTCTTT
TRBJ1-4,.,TRBV18,TRBD1,CASSPGQENEKLFF,TGTGCCAGCTCACCAGGACAGGAGAATGAAAAACTGTTTTTT
TRBJ1-5,.,TRBV18,.,CASSPGEDQPQHF,TGTGCCAGCTCACCGGGGGAAGATCAGCCCCAGCATTTT
TRBJ1-3,few,TRBV5-6,.,CASSLVQTGNTIYF,TGTGCCAGCAGCTTGGTTCAGACTGGAAACACCATATATTTT
TRBJ2-5,.,TRBV5-6,.,CASSLGGRGTQYF,TGTGCCAGCAGCTTGGGGGGACGGGGGACCCAGTACTTC
TRBJ2-5,few,TRBV9,.,CASSVLGTDQETQYF,TGTGCCAGCAGCGTATTGGGGACTGACCAAGAGACCCAGTACTTC
TRBJ2-7,.,TRBV30,.,CAWSVRWEQYF,TGTGCCTGGAGTGTACGGTGGGAGCAGTACTTC
TRBJ1-4,once,TRBV5-4,TRBD1,CASSLDRGNEKLFF,TGTGCCAGCAGCTTGGACAGGGGGAATGAAAAACTGTTTTTT
TRBJ2-6,.,TRBV14,.,CASSPTGAGANVLTF,TGTGCCAGCAGCCCGACAGGTGCTGGGGCCAACGTCCTGACTTTC
TRBJ2-7,.,TRBV7-9,.,CASSLGARYEQYF,TGTGCCAGCAGCTTAGGGGCTCGTTACGAGCAGTACTTC
TRBJ2-7,.,TRBV29-1,.,CSVGQGGYEQYF,TGCAGCGTTGGTCAGGGCGGCTACGAGCAGTACTTC
TRBJ2-1,.,TRBV30,TRBD1,CAWRRQGATPWLGHHNEQFF,TGTGCCTGGAGACGACAGGGGGCCACCCCATGGTTGGGGCATCACAATGAGCAGTTCTTC
TRBJ2-1,.,TRBV5-6,.,CASSFTSGSYNEQFF,TGTGCCAGCAGCTTTACCAGCGGGTCCTACAATGAGCAGTTCTTC
TRBJ2-7,.,TRBV29-1,.,CSVEGTKNEQYF,TGCAGCGTTGAAGGGACTAAAAACGAGCAGTACTTC
TRBJ1-2,.,TRBV4-2,.,CASSAAWTDGGYTF,TGTGCCAGCAGCGCCGCCTGGACTGACGGGGGCTACACCTTC
TRBJ2-7,few,TRBV5-6,TRBD2,CASSLGTSTYEQYF,TGTGCCAGCAGCTTGGGGACTAGTACCTACGAGCAGTACTTC
TRBJ1-1,few,TRBV18,.,CASSPRNTEAFF,TGTGCCAGCTCACCAAGGAACACTGAAGCTTTCTTT
TRBJ1-1,.,TRBV5-4,TRBD1,CASRGQGALNTEAFF,TGTGCCAGCAGGGGACAGGGGGCTTTGAACACTGAAGCTTTCTTT
TRBJ2-7,.,TRBV6-5,TRBD2,CASSQAGGYEQYF,TGTGCCAGCAGTCAAGCGGGAGGCTACGAGCAGTACTTC
TRBJ1-1,few,TRBV30,.,CAWSFSPLETANTEAFF,TGTGCCTGGAGTTTCTCCCCCTTAGAGACAGCTAACACTGAAGCTTTCTTT
TRBJ2-7,few,TRBV2,.,CASIGRTRTYEQYF,TGTGCCAGCATAGGCAGGACCCGAACCTACGAGCAGTACTTC
TRBJ2-1,.,TRBV29-1,TRBD1,CSVVDRGGNEQFF,TGCAGCGTGGTGGACAGGGGAGGGAATGAGCAGTTCTTC
TRBJ1-4,.,TRBV25-1,.,CASSEWRGRANEKLFF,TGTGCCAGCAGTGAATGGAGGGGCAGAGCTAATGAAAAACTGTTTTTT
TRBJ2-4,once,TRBV6-1,TRBD2,CASREREWRNIQYF,TGTGCCAGCAGGGAGCGGGAGTGGAGAAACATTCAGTACTTC
TRBJ1-1,.,TRBV30,.,CACLGQSTEAFF,TGTGCCTGTCTCGGACAGAGCACTGAAGCTTTCTTT
TRBJ2-6,.,TRBV5-1,.,CASSLVGGPGANVLTF,TGCGCCAGCAGCTTGGTCGGGGGCCCTGGGGCCAACGTCCTGACTTTC
TRBJ2-7,.,TRBV25-1,.,CASSESGDEQYF,TGTGCCAGCAGTGAGTCAGGGGACGAGCAGTACTTC
TRBJ1-5,.,TRBV7-2,.,CASSLSGINQPQHF,TGTGCCAGCAGCTTAAGCGGGATCAATCAGCCCCAGCATTTT
TRBJ2-3,.,TRBV10-3,.,CAILPSGTDTQYF,TGTGCCATCCTTCCTAGCGGCACAGATACGCAGTATTTT
TRBJ1-3,few,TRBV5-1,.,CASSFWGASGNTIYF,TGCGCCAGCAGCTTCTGGGGGGCTTCTGGAAACACCATATATTTT
TRBJ1-6,.,TRBV30,.,CAWSVPIGGGFSSPPLHF,TGTGCCTGGAGTGTACCGATTGGGGGCGGCTTTTCTTCTCCACCCCTCCACTTT
TRBJ1-1,medium-sized,TRBV28,TRBD1,CASKTGANTEAFF,TGTGCCAGCAAGACAGGGGCGAACACTGAAGCTTTCTTT